These 22 T cell receptor beta chains originate from one sample sequenced in a study of cytomegalovirus exposure and HLA in healthy donors. It was with 60 Vbeta and 13 Jbeta primers that the PCR ran. Using immunoSEQ multiplex PCR, the repertoire was profiled, and TCRdb retains in-frame clones only, with some absent. The repertoire holds around 150,000 clones, with around 79% as singletons. The sequencing input was PBMCs. All receptors come from a man between 40 and 49 years old in good health and CMV-seronegative.

J is TRBJ2-5 and V is TRBV9, with 8 bases aligning to TRBD1. With the DNA end fitting TRBJ2-7 better, the J assignment may be wrong. The germline V gene has CDR1 SGDLS and CDR2 YYNGEE. The CDR3 spans 14 residues. The CDR3 protein is CASSPTGVGYEQYF. CDR3 in DNA: TGTGCCAGCAGCCCGACAGGGGTTGGGTACGAGCAGTACTTC.

The rearrangement joins TRBV5-1 to TRBJ2-3, with TRBD2 as a possible D gene (6 bases). This CDR3 has 16 amino acids. V was cut by 0 bases and J by 0 bases, with 11 bases left in between. Germline assignment: CDR1 SGHRS and CDR2 YFSETQ. The CDR3: CASSLVSGLSTDTQYF. In DNA form, the CDR3 reads TGCGCCAGCAGCTTGGTTTCGGGACTGAGCACAGATACGCAGTATTTT.

The chain recombines TRBV11-2 with TRBJ2-2, with TRBD2 as a possible D gene (6 bases). Germline V gives CDR1 SGHAT, CDR2 FQNNGV. Trimming pared 0 bases from V and 3 bases from J, leaving 14 bases between. This CDR3 is 17 amino acids long. This CDR3 is CASSLDWGTSYTGELFF. The DNA of the CDR3 is TGTGCCAGCAGCTTAGATTGGGGGACTTCTTACACCGGGGAGCTGTTTTTT. The variable domain in full, with the rest retrieved from reference TRBV11-2 and TRBJ2-2, is EAGVAQSPRYKIIEKRQSVAFWCNPISGHATLYWYQQILGQGPKLLIQFQNNGVVDDSQLPKDRFSAERLKGVDSTLKIQPAKLEDSAVYLCASSLDWGTSYTGELFFGEGSRLTVL.

This chain links TRBV6-6 with TRBJ2-1; 11 bases agree with TRBD1. J was trimmed by 3 bases and V by 6 bases; bases with no gene match: 4. The CDR3 has 15 amino acids. Per germline, CDR1 MNHNY and CDR2 SVGAGI (reference sequence). The CDR3 DNA reads TGTGCCAGCAGCCCGGGACAGGGGGTCTACAATGAGCAGTTCTTC. Translation gives CASSPGQGVYNEQFF.

This chain connects TRBV15 to TRBJ1-2; D is possibly TRBD1 (5 bases). Germline V CDR1 and CDR2: LNHNV, YYDKDF (reference sequence). The CDR3 is 14 amino acids. Trimming took off 7 bases at V and 0 bases at J, with 12 bases between the two ends. CDR3 sequence reads: CATTPSTANYGYTF. The CDR3 DNA follows: TGTGCCACCACCCCATCGACAGCTAACTATGGCTACACCTTC.

The chain is built from TRBV7-9 and TRBJ2-1, with no clear D. Germline lookup yields CDR1 SEHNR and CDR2 FQNEAQ (reference sequence). V lost 1 base, J lost 10 bases, and 5 bases lay in between. This CDR3 comprises 11 residues. CDR3 sequence (DNA): TGTGCCAGCAGCTTAGTCAGGGAGCAGTTCTTC. Translation gives CASSLVREQFF.

The chain links TRBV6-5 to TRBJ1-1; 7 nucleotides line up with TRBD1. The CDR3 extends over 13 amino acids. Germline loops: CDR1 MNHEY, CDR2 SVGAGI. J gave up 7 bases and V 0 bases, and 2 bases lay outside the gene matches. The CDR3 protein is CASSYSQGNEAFF. DNA for the CDR3: TGTGCCAGCAGTTACTCACAGGGGAATGAAGCTTTCTTT.

This chain links TRBV7-2 with TRBJ2-5, with 9 bases aligning to TRBD2. Near its end, the DNA agrees better with TRBJ2-7, so the J call may be wrong. Germline CDR1 is SGHTA and CDR2 is FQGNSA. The CDR3 has 14 residues. CDR3: CASTQAGGYYEQYF. CDR3 nucleotide sequence: TGTGCCAGCACCCAAGCGGGGGGCTACTACGAGCAGTACTTC.

This rearrangement joins TRBV30 to TRBJ1-2, with D tentatively TRBD1 (5 bases). Trimming shortened V by 4 bases and J by 7 bases, and 16 bases separated the two germline ends. The CDR3 spans 13 residues. Germline V gene sequence: CDR1 GTSNPN, CDR2 SVGIG (reference sequence). CDR3: CAWTVAREAGYTF. CDR3 nucleotide sequence: TGTGCCTGGACCGTCGCCAGGGAGGCTGGCTACACCTTC.

The genes are TRBV10-3 and TRBJ1-4, with a weak D call TRBD1 (5 bases). V gave up 0 bases and J gave up 8 bases, with 13 bases separating them. The CDR3 spans 15 residues. Germline CDR1 ENHRY, CDR2 SYGVKD. The CDR3 DNA reads TGTGCCATCAGTGAGTCCCTTATTGCAGGGGAAAAACTGTTTTTT. The encoded protein is CAISESLIAGEKLFF.

This CDR3 reads CASSLGGLASTDTQYF. CDR3 in DNA: TGTGCCAGCAGCTTAGGGGGACTAGCTAGCACAGATACGCAGTATTTT. The genes are TRBV11-3 and TRBJ2-3, with TRBD2 matching 9 bases. Germline CDR1 and CDR2: SGHNT and YENEEA. J gave up 0 bases and V 1 base, and 2 bases lay outside the gene matches. The length of the CDR3 is 16 residues.

This chain uses TRBV5-1 with TRBJ2-5, with D possibly TRBD1 on 6 matching bases. CDR3 size: 14 residues. From germline, CDR1 is SGHRS and CDR2 YFSETQ. Between the trimmed V and J ends, which lost 4 bases and 1 base, there was a span of 11 bases. The CDR3 coding sequence is TGCGCCAGCAGCATTGGACAGCGCCAAGAGACCCAGTACTTC. Its translation: CASSIGQRQETQYF.

This chain joins TRBV4-2 and TRBJ2-3, with TRBD2 identical over 8 bases. This CDR3 contains 18 residues. CDR1 is LGHNA, CDR2 YNFKEQ, per germline. Trimming took 3 bases from V and 0 from J; bases not matched to a gene: 11. The CDR3 DNA reads as TGTGCCAGCAGCCAGTGGATTAGCGGGGTCGCTAGCACAGATACGCAGTATTTT. Translation: CASSQWISGVASTDTQYF.

The V call is TRBV9, the J call TRBJ2-3; 10 nucleotides agree with TRBD2. The trim removed 1 base at V and 5 bases at J, leaving 7 bases unmatched. This CDR3 has 16 amino acids. Germline assignment: CDR1 SGDLS and CDR2 YYNGEE. In nucleotides, the CDR3 is TGTGCCAGCAGCGTAAGCGGGGGGGCCGTGGTAGATACGCAGTATTTT. Translated: CASSVSGGAVVDTQYF.

The J gene is TRBJ2-1, the V gene TRBV7-2, with TRBD2 matching over 10 bases. Germline values: CDR1 SGHTA, CDR2 FQGNSA. CDR3 size: 14 residues. V gave up 3 bases and J gave up 5 bases; unmatched junction bases: 1. As DNA, the CDR3 is TGTGCCAGCAGCTTTACTAGCGGGGACAATGAGCAGTTCTTC. Translated: CASSFTSGDNEQFF.

The chain has TRBV6-5 and TRBJ2-3, with D possibly being TRBD1 (5 bases). Germline V lookup: CDR1 MNHEY, CDR2 SVGAGI. V lost 5 bases to trimming and J lost 3 bases, with 15 bases between them. There are 15 residues in the CDR3. The CDR3 nucleotides read TGTGCCAGCAGTCTAGTGGAAGGGGCTACAGATACGCAGTATTTT. It yields the protein CASSLVEGATDTQYF.

The rearrangement joins TRBV5-4 to TRBJ1-2; tentative D call: TRBD1 (5 bases). The V and J ends lost 1 base and 6 bases respectively, with 13 bases between them. CDR1 SGHNT and CDR2 YYREEE come from the germline V gene (reference sequence). The CDR3 has 14 amino acids. The CDR3 nucleotides read TGTGCCAGCAGCTTGTATGCAGGGCGGAATGGCTACACCTTC. Protein sequence: CASSLYAGRNGYTF.

The J gene is TRBJ2-7, the V gene TRBV10-3; tentatively, D is TRBD1 (6 bases). Between the trimmed V and J ends, which lost 10 bases and 1 base, there was a span of 14 bases. CDR1 ENHRY and CDR2 SYGVKD come from the germline V gene. The CDR3 extends over 13 amino acids. The CDR3 nucleotides read TGTGCCACTAGAGGACAGTTATCCTACGAGCAGTACTTC. Translation gives CATRGQLSYEQYF.

This CDR3 reads CASSPQLRYRVVNTEAFF. The CDR3 nucleotides are TGTGCCAGCTCACCCCAGCTCCGCTACAGGGTGGTGAACACTGAAGCTTTCTTT. The chain uses TRBV18 and TRBJ1-1; possible D gene TRBD1, 6 bases. This CDR3 region has 18 residues. Trimming shortened V by 3 bases and J by 0 bases, and 20 bases separated the two germline ends. Germline V CDR1 and CDR2: KGHSH, LQKENI.

The rearrangement links TRBV10-3 to TRBJ1-4; no clear D. Germline CDR1 is ENHRY and CDR2 is SYGVKD. This CDR3 region has 16 residues. Trimming took 0 bases from V and 14 from J, leaving 22 bases between them. The CDR3 is CAISESGVSMNGKLFF. The CDR3 DNA reads as TGTGCCATCAGTGAGTCCGGGGTATCCATGAATGGAAAGCTGTTTTTT.

The chain recombines TRBV7-8 with TRBJ1-1; maybe TRBD1 (5 bases). Per germline, CDR1 SGHVS and CDR2 FQNEAQ. This CDR3 contains 17 residues. V was pared by 4 bases and J by 0 bases, with 18 bases between. The CDR3 is CASSSTYRMTVNTEAFF. The CDR3 DNA follows: TGTGCCAGCAGCTCGACCTACAGGATGACGGTGAACACTGAAGCTTTCTTT. Filled out from reference TRBV7-8 and TRBJ1-1, the complete variable domain reads GAGVSQSPRYKVAKRGQDVALRCDPISGHVSLFWYQQALGQGPEFLTYFQNEAQLDKSGLPSDRFFAERPEGSVSTLKIQRTQQEDSAVYLCASSSTYRMTVNTEAFFGQGTRLTVV.

J is TRBJ2-7 and V is TRBV5-1, with 10 bases fitting TRBD1. The CDR3 spans 14 residues. V dropped 4 bases and J dropped 5; count of bases not matched to a gene: 6. Looked up from germline, CDR1 is SGHRS and CDR2 is YFSETQ. In DNA, the CDR3 is TGCGCCAGCAGCACCCGGGACAGGGGTCACGAGCAGTACTTC. This translates into CASSTRDRGHEQYF. The variable domain in full, completed from reference TRBV5-1 and TRBJ2-7, reads KAGVTQTPRYLIKTRGQQVTLSCSPISGHRSVSWYQQTPGQGLQFLFEYFSETQRNKGNFPGRFSGRQFSNSRSEMNVSTLELGDSALYLCASSTRDRGHEQYFGPGTRLTVT.